This T cell receptor beta chain emerged from a study of human T cells and chemical hapten exposure. Deletions cut 0 bases from V and 3 bases from J, with 12 bases between. Germline CDR1 and CDR2: LGHNA and YNFKEQ. CDR3 length: 15 residues. TCRdb redid the calling of the RACE reads with MiXCR, one entry per CDR3 protein. In the table there are some 380,000 distinct CDR3 sequences, approximately 5.1% of which are singletons. As to time point: patch test 1, 2 weeks after DPC sensitization. The treatment here: therapeutic diphenylcyclopropenone sensitization with weekly scalp DPC. This TCR was sampled from a woman aged 50 to 60 with alopecia areata. Some clones in this sample may be carry-over from other donors' samples. The chain links TRBV4-2 to TRBJ2-7, with D perhaps TRBD1 (6 bases). Sample: whole blood, taken in connection with sensitization to the hapten diphenylcyclopropenone (DPC). This chain's CDR3 is CASSQDEQGIYEQYF. CDR3 nucleotide sequence: TGTGCCAGCAGCCAAGATGAACAGGGAATCTACGAGCAGTACTTC.